Sequencing of this TCR beta chain was carried out in a study of cytomegalovirus exposure and HLA in healthy donors. Regarding the study as a whole: Altogether, 164 TCR beta chains were recorded as cytomegalovirus-associated.

The PCR contained 60 Vbeta and 13 Jbeta primers. The method was immunoSEQ multiplex PCR; TCRdb's version includes in-frame clones alone and lacks a portion of them. Of roughly 120,000 clones listed, 77% were seen once; the top ten hold roughly 13%. These donors counted as nominally healthy when sampled, but unrecorded immune exposures were likely. The ends were cut back, 3 bases at V and 7 bases at J, with 9 bases in the middle. The CDR3 is made up of 12 amino acids. Germline CDR1 is MDHEN and CDR2 is SYDVKM. Note on this clone: What it binds is unknown.

This TCR came from a woman in her 40s in good health and CMV-seropositive. Source material: PBMCs. The rearrangement links TRBV28 to TRBJ2-5; unclear D gene. DNA of the CDR3: TGTGCCAGCAGTTTGCCATCCGGGACCCAGTACTTC. Its protein is CASSLPSGTQYF.